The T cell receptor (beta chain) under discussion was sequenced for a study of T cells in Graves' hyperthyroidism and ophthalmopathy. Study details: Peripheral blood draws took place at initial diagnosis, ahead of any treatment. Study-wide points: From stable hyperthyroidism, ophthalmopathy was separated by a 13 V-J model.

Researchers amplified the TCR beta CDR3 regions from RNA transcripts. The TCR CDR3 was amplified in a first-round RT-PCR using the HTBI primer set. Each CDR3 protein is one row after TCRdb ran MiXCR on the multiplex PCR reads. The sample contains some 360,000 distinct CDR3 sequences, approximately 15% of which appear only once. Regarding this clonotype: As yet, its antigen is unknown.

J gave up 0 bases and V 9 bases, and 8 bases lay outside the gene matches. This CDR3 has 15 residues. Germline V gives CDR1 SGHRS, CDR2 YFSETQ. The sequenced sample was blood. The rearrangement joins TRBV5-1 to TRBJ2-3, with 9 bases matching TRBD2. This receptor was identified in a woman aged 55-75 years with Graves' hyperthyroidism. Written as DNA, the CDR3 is TGCGCCACCGGCGGGGGGGCGTCTAGCACAGATACGCAGTATTTT. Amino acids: CATGGGASSTDTQYF. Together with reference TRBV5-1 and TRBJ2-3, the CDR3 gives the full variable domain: KAGVTQTPRYLIKTRGQQVTLSCSPISGHRSVSWYQQTPGQGLQFLFEYFSETQRNKGNFPGRFSGRQFSNSRSEMNVSTLELGDSALYLCATGGGASSTDTQYFGPGTRLTVL.